Shown below are 4 T cell receptor beta chains from a single sample sequenced in a study of control samples from healthy donors and cancer patients. Only in-frame clones appear in the TCRdb table, and some are missing; sequencing was by immunoSEQ multiplex PCR. The sample has fewer than 95,000 clones; 85% to 90% are singletons. Sequencing was performed on blood. Every receptor here comes from a woman aged 40 to 49 in good health.

On this clone itself: The identical CDR3 is also encoded by other nucleotide sequences in the sample. CDR3 region: CAISESGGDQPQHF. CDR3 DNA: TGTGCCATCAGTGAGAGTGGGGGCGATCAGCCCCAGCATTTT. V is TRBV10-3 and J is TRBJ1-5; D perhaps matches TRBD1 (6 bases). The length of the CDR3 is 14 residues. Trimming removed 2 bases at V and 5 bases at J, with 10 bases between. Germline CDR1 is ENHRY and CDR2 is SYGVKD.

The chain carries TRBV24-1 and TRBJ1-5; TRBD1 matches 8 bases. V lost 6 bases, J lost 3 bases, and 6 bases stayed unmatched. The CDR3 has 15 residues. The germline V gene encodes CDR1 KGHDR and CDR2 SFDVKD. CDR3 in DNA: TGTGCCACCAGTCCTCAGGGGGCTCCCAATCAGCCCCAGCATTTT. Residues: CATSPQGAPNQPQHF.

The chain is built from TRBV6-2 or TRBV6-3 and TRBJ2-5; D possibly matches TRBD1 or TRBD2 (5 bases each). The DNA end is more similar to TRBJ2-7, so the J call may be wrong. The V gene's germline CDR1 is MNHEY and CDR2 SVGEGT. CDR3 length equals 15 residues. CDR3 amino acids: CASSTPGTDSYEQYF. CDR3 bases: TGTGCCAGCAGTACACCGGGGACGGATTCCTACGAGCAGTACTTC.

The chain couples TRBV7-2 to TRBJ2-7; possible D gene TRBD2, 7 bases. CDR3 size: 15 residues. The germline V and J ends were trimmed by 3 bases and 0 bases, with 12 bases remaining between them. CDR1 and CDR2 from the germline V gene are SGHTA and FQGNSA. As DNA, the CDR3 is TGTGCCAGCAGCTTCGGGGGGCCTATCTCCTACGAGCAGTACTTC. Residues: CASSFGGPISYEQYF.